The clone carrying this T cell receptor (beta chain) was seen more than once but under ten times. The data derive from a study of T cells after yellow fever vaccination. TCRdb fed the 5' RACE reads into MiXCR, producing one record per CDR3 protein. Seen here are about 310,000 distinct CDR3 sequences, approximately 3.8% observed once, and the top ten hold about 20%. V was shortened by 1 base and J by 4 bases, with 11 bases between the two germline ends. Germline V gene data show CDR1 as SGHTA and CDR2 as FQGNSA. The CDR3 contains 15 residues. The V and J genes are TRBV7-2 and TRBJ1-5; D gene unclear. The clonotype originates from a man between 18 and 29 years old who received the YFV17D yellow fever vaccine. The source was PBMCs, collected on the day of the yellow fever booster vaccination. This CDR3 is CASSLVYSPNQPQHF. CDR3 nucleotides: TGTGCCAGCAGCTTAGTCTACAGCCCTAATCAGCCCCAGCATTTT.